The entry below gives a single T cell receptor beta chain sequence along with its context. Methods used by the authors: Researchers report that nucleated cell counts were estimated from reference gene primer amplification. Some clones are missing from TCRdb's copy, which holds only in-frame ones; the method was immunoSEQ multiplex PCR. V, J and clone size were drawn from that table, and D and trimming were deduced from the DNA. The table has roughly 80,000 clones, more than 70% seen once. These data come from a study of blood T cell repertoires in COVID-19. Turning to the study itself: Donors in the United States, Italy and Spain gave samples during acute or convalescent COVID-19. PBMCs, B-cell-depleted T cells, or T cells were the source of the cDNA or gDNA that made up the material.

The germline CDR1 and CDR2 sequences are LGHDT and YNNKEL (reference sequence). The CDR3 spans 16 residues. Trimming took off 1 base at V and 3 bases at J, with 13 bases between the two ends. The specimen was peripheral blood. The chain carries TRBV3-1 (or the pseudogene TRBV3-2) and TRBJ2-1; perhaps TRBD1 as D (5 bases). This TCR came from a woman older than 75 with acute or convalescent COVID-19. CDR3 residues: CASSQGKGANYNEQFF. DNA for the CDR3: TGTGCCAGCAGCCAAGGGAAAGGGGCGAACTACAATGAGCAGTTCTTC.